The next 15 T cell receptor beta chains were all read from a single sample in a study of T cells in localized non-small cell lung cancer. Assay: immunoSEQ multiplex PCR; the TCRdb copy retains only in-frame clones and omits some. Of tens of thousands of clones in the sample, 88% were seen once. Material: peripheral blood, obtained before any cancer treatment. The source of these receptors is a woman aged 40 to 75 with stage I squamous cell lung carcinoma.

This clone was detected only once. V usage is TRBV30 and J usage is TRBJ2-1, with TRBD1 matching over 8 bases. The CDR3 runs 15 residues. After removal of 4 bases from V and 3 bases from J, the junction contained 8 bases not matched to a gene. Germline V gene data show CDR1 as GTSNPN and CDR2 as SVGIG (reference sequence). CDR3 in amino acids: CAWTKSDRVYNEQFF. CDR3 coding DNA: TGTGCCTGGACTAAGTCGGACAGGGTCTACAATGAGCAGTTCTTC.

This clone showed up just once. CDR3 DNA sequence: TGTGCCAGCAGTTACAGGGCCCATAATTCACCCCTCCACTTT. Translated, it gives CASSYRAHNSPLHF. The gene calls are TRBV6-5 and TRBJ1-6; D not resolved. The CDR3 is 14 residues long. The V end was cut by 2 bases, the J end by 5 bases, with 7 bases between. Germline lookup yields CDR1 MNHEY and CDR2 SVGAGI.

The chain uses TRBV30 and TRBJ1-4; perhaps TRBD1 as D (5 bases). Germline V gene data show CDR1 as GTSNPN and CDR2 as SVGIG (reference sequence). CDR3 length: 15 residues. Trimming took 0 bases from V and 11 from J, leaving 19 bases between them. The CDR3 DNA reads TGTGCCTGGAGTGTTGGGGGATCGGGGATCCTGAAACTGTTTTTT. This codes for CAWSVGGSGILKLFF.

The chain uses TRBV10-3 and TRBJ2-2, with a weak D call TRBD2 (7 bases). CDR1 and CDR2 from the germline V gene are ENHRY and SYGVKD. This CDR3 contains 15 residues. Trimming removed 3 bases at V and 4 bases at J, with 12 bases between. CDR3 sequence: CAISEGGVRTGELFF. CDR3 nucleotides: TGTGCCATCAGTGAAGGGGGGGTGCGCACCGGGGAGCTGTTTTTT.

The V and J genes are TRBV6-5 and TRBJ2-5; a possible D gene is TRBD1 (6 bases). The CDR3 is 14 residues long. The V end lost 2 bases, the J end lost 5 bases, and 12 bases lay between the germline ends. The germline CDR1 and CDR2 sequences are MNHEY and SVGAGI. CDR3 loop: CASSYVAGVETQYF. DNA for the CDR3: TGTGCCAGCAGTTACGTAGCAGGGGTGGAGACCCAGTACTTC.

This clone appeared a single time. The gene calls are TRBV4-2 and TRBJ1-1, with TRBD1 matching 9 bases. Unmatched junction bases numbered 1, after V lost 1 base and J lost 1 base. The CDR3 length is 15 residues. Germline CDR1 is LGHNA and CDR2 is YNFKEQ. The CDR3: CASSQVDRGNTEAFF. CDR3 in DNA: TGTGCCAGCAGCCAAGTGGACAGGGGGAACACTGAAGCTTTCTTT.

The rearrangement joins TRBV25-1 to TRBJ1-1, with D possibly TRBD1 on 6 matching bases. From germline, CDR1 is MGHDK and CDR2 SYGVNS. This CDR3 is 12 amino acids long. The germline V and J ends were trimmed by 7 bases and 4 bases, with 10 bases remaining between them. The CDR3 loop reads CASTKGGTEAFF. CDR3 sequence (DNA): TGTGCCAGCACCAAAGGGGGCACTGAAGCTTTCTTT.

This sequence joins TRBV30 and TRBJ1-3; maybe TRBD1 (6 bases). From germline, CDR1 is GTSNPN and CDR2 SVGIG (reference sequence). V lost 2 bases to trimming and J lost 11 bases, with 13 bases between them. CDR3 length equals 12 residues. The CDR3 DNA reads TGTGCCTGGAGTCCGGACGAGGGGGCCATATATTTT. The encoded protein is CAWSPDEGAIYF.

This clone was detected only once. The chain uses TRBV5-4 and TRBJ1-3; D is perhaps TRBD1 (5 bases). Germline CDR1 and CDR2: SGHNT and YYREEE (reference sequence). V lost 0 bases, J lost 0 bases, and 10 bases lay in between. The CDR3 consists of 16 residues. The CDR3 protein is CASSLGSGISGNTIYF. CDR3 in DNA: TGTGCCAGCAGCTTGGGGTCAGGGATCTCTGGAAACACCATATATTTT.

V is TRBV15 and J is TRBJ1-1; D is unresolved. V dropped 0 bases and J dropped 3 bases, with 17 bases sitting between them. The CDR3 is 17 residues long. The germline gives CDR1 LNHNV, CDR2 YYDKDF (reference sequence). CDR3 DNA: TGTGCCACCAGCAGAGAGATACGGGTGGGGATCGACACTGAAGCTTTCTTT. Translation: CATSREIRVGIDTEAFF.

The chain uses TRBV6-6 and TRBJ1-2; TRBD1 matches at 9 bases. V lost 7 bases to trimming and J lost 8 bases; unmatched junction nucleotides: 5. Germline V gives CDR1 MNHNY, CDR2 SVGAGI (reference sequence). This CDR3 comprises 12 residues. DNA of the CDR3: TGTGCCAGCACCCGGACAGGGGAAGGCTACACCTTC. Translated: CASTRTGEGYTF.

The J gene is TRBJ2-2, the V gene TRBV11-3; 8 bases are a match to TRBD1. This CDR3 region has 15 residues. The V segment lost 5 bases and the J segment 6 bases; nucleotides outside the gene matches: 8. Germline V gene data show CDR1 as SGHNT and CDR2 as YENEEA. CDR3 region: CASSLGQGAAGELFF. As DNA, the CDR3 is TGTGCCAGCAGCCTAGGACAGGGCGCGGCCGGGGAGCTGTTTTTT. The full variable domain, rest sourced from reference TRBV11-3 and TRBJ2-2, is EAGVVQSPRYKIIEKKQPVAFWCNPISGHNTLYWYLQNLGQGPELLIRYENEEAVDDSQLPKDRFSAERLKGVDSTLKIQPAELGDSAVYLCASSLGQGAAGELFFGEGSRLTVL.

The J gene is TRBJ2-1, the V gene TRBV11-2; either TRBD1 or TRBD2 may supply D (6 bases each). The CDR3 has 15 amino acids. The V end lost 7 bases, the J end lost 0 bases, and 13 bases lay between the germline ends. The germline V gene encodes CDR1 SGHAT and CDR2 FQNNGV. This CDR3 is CASTIGGSSYNEQFF. The CDR3 nucleotides are TGTGCCAGCACCATCGGGGGCAGCTCCTACAATGAGCAGTTCTTC. Together with reference TRBV11-2 and TRBJ2-1, the CDR3 gives the full variable domain: EAGVAQSPRYKIIEKRQSVAFWCNPISGHATLYWYQQILGQGPKLLIQFQNNGVVDDSQLPKDRFSAERLKGVDSTLKIQPAKLEDSAVYLCASTIGGSSYNEQFFGPGTRLTVL.

The V call is TRBV10-3, the J call TRBJ2-6; D call uncertain. The CDR3 is 15 residues long. Germline V gene sequence: CDR1 ENHRY, CDR2 SYGVKD. The germline V and J ends were trimmed by 8 bases and 0 bases, with 11 bases remaining between them. DNA for the CDR3: TGTGCCATCGGCCAGCTATACTCTGGGGCCAACGTCCTGACTTTC. Its protein product is CAIGQLYSGANVLTF.

This chain connects TRBV9 to TRBJ2-1, with D possibly TRBD2 on 6 matching bases. Germline V gene data show CDR1 as SGDLS and CDR2 as YYNGEE. The CDR3 is made up of 15 amino acids. V was trimmed by 0 bases and J by 7 bases, leaving 14 bases between them. The CDR3 region is CASSVEGGSANEQFF. The CDR3, as DNA: TGTGCCAGCAGCGTAGAGGGAGGCAGCGCAAATGAGCAGTTCTTC.